This T cell receptor beta chain stems from a study of shared clonotypes between healthy human individuals. Study as a whole: Three CD4 naive, three CD4 memory, two CD8 naive and one CD8 memory plate were used per donor. Overall study findings and caveats: As a rule, naive subsets had a larger estimated richness than memory subsets. Sorted-subset sequencing was shown by rarefaction to be incomplete despite large depth. Non-shared clonotypes had lower generation probabilities than clonotypes shared by all four sorted-subset donors.

Worth noting for this clone: The antigen is not known.

Sequencing was performed with immunoSEQ multiplex PCR; in TCRdb, only in-frame clones are kept and a portion is missing. The repertoire includes over 2 million clones, around 95% of them detected once, and 0.1% to 0.15% sits in the top ten. Looked up from germline, CDR1 is MGHRA and CDR2 is YSYEKL. V was clipped by 1 base and J by 5 bases, with 11 bases between them. The length of the CDR3 is 15 residues. This chain joins TRBV4-1 and TRBJ1-4; tentatively, D is TRBD1 (5 bases). Material for sequencing was naive CD4+ T cells sorted from blood. Subset indicated: CD45RA+ positively selected. This receptor was taken from a man in his late teens or twenties in good health. The CDR3 region is CASSQAETENEKLFF. The CDR3 DNA reads TGCGCCAGCAGCCAAGCGGAGACAGAGAATGAAAAACTGTTTTTT.